This T cell receptor beta chain was recovered during a study of tumor-infiltrating lymphocytes in oesophageal squamous cell carcinoma. TCRdb redid the calling of the PCR reads with MiXCR, one entry per CDR3 protein. The sample lists about 25,000 distinct CDR3 sequences; under 50% were seen once. CDR1 is MNHEY, CDR2 SVGEGT, per germline. V gave up 8 bases and J gave up 6 bases, with 16 bases separating them. This CDR3 spans 13 amino acids. The sequencing input was esophageal tumor tissue. The TCR comes from a male donor with esophageal squamous cell carcinoma. The chain employs TRBV6-2 or TRBV6-3 and TRBJ1-2; tentative D call: TRBD1 (5 bases). The CDR3 DNA is TGTGCCAGCGGCCACGGCGGGGGGGATGGCTACACCTTC. Its protein product is CASGHGGGDGYTF.